This is a list of T cell receptor beta chains from one sample in a study of identical twins. Each CDR3 protein is one row after TCRdb ran MiXCR on the 5' RACE reads. This sample has 200,000 to 250,000 distinct CDR3 sequences, with 6.5% found just once. The data also belong to a second study, concerning T cells expressing NK-cell markers.

The sample was CD8+ T cells sorted from blood. The origin of the receptors is a woman under 30 in good health. CDR3s include the opening cysteine and the closing phenylalanine or tryptophan. A D gene is named only where the DNA matches it firmly. Clone size is given for some rows only: seen once, a few or many times, or a class if the clone is expanded.

abundance: -
d_gene: TRBD2
v_gene: TRBV2
j_gene: TRBJ2-3
CDR3aa: CASSDAGGNTDTQYF
CDR3nt: TGTGCCAGCAGTGATGCGGGAGGGAACACAGATACGCAGTATTTT

abundance: few
d_gene: -
v_gene: TRBV27
j_gene: TRBJ2-7
CDR3aa: CASSSISKGNEQYF
CDR3nt: TGTGCCAGCAGCTCTATCTCGAAAGGAAACGAGCAGTACTTC

abundance: many
d_gene: -
v_gene: TRBV6-5
j_gene: TRBJ2-5
CDR3aa: CASRRGQETQYF
CDR3nt: TGTGCCAGCAGGCGGGGACAAGAGACCCAGTACTTC

abundance: -
d_gene: TRBD1
v_gene: TRBV20-1
j_gene: TRBJ2-1
CDR3aa: CSAREGTGVRNEQFF
CDR3nt: TGCAGTGCTAGAGAGGGGACAGGGGTGAGAAATGAGCAGTTCTTC

abundance: many
d_gene: -
v_gene: TRBV12-3/TRBV12-4
j_gene: TRBJ1-5
CDR3aa: CASAPGLRDQPQHF
CDR3nt: TGTGCCAGCGCCCCGGGTCTAAGAGACCAGCCCCAGCATTTT

abundance: few
d_gene: TRBD2
v_gene: TRBV7-9
j_gene: TRBJ2-7
CDR3aa: CASSYSGTSYEQYF
CDR3nt: TGTGCCAGCAGCTACAGCGGGACCTCCTACGAGCAGTACTTC

abundance: few
d_gene: -
v_gene: TRBV3-1
j_gene: TRBJ2-7
CDR3aa: CASSQDSSLIYEQYF
CDR3nt: TGTGCCAGCAGCCAAGATTCTAGCCTGATCTACGAGCAGTACTTC

abundance: few
d_gene: -
v_gene: TRBV29-1
j_gene: TRBJ2-7
CDR3aa: CSVEAQVGYEQYF
CDR3nt: TGCAGCGTTGAAGCGCAGGTAGGCTACGAGCAGTACTTC

abundance: -
d_gene: -
v_gene: TRBV11-2
j_gene: TRBJ2-4
CDR3aa: CASSFNRLKGGAKNIQYF
CDR3nt: TGTGCCAGCAGCTTTAATCGGCTGAAAGGTGGAGCCAAAAACATTCAGTACTTC

abundance: -
d_gene: TRBD1
v_gene: TRBV12-3/TRBV12-4
j_gene: TRBJ1-5
CDR3aa: CASSPDRVDQPQHF
CDR3nt: TGTGCCAGCAGTCCTGACAGGGTTGATCAGCCCCAGCATTTT

abundance: -
d_gene: TRBD2
v_gene: TRBV6-1
j_gene: TRBJ2-7
CDR3aa: CASLPSETSAYEQYF
CDR3nt: TGTGCCAGCTTACCGAGCGAGACTAGCGCCTACGAGCAGTACTTC

abundance: few
d_gene: -
v_gene: TRBV27
j_gene: TRBJ2-2
CDR3aa: CATRAFPNTGELFF
CDR3nt: TGTGCCACCCGGGCATTTCCGAACACCGGGGAGCTGTTTTTT

abundance: -
d_gene: TRBD1
v_gene: TRBV20-1
j_gene: TRBJ2-7
CDR3aa: CSARAGQVNDYEQYF
CDR3nt: TGCAGTGCTAGAGCGGGACAGGTAAACGACTACGAGCAGTACTTC

abundance: few
d_gene: -
v_gene: TRBV6-1
j_gene: TRBJ2-2
CDR3aa: CASREAGSGELFF
CDR3nt: TGTGCCAGCAGGGAAGCAGGGTCCGGGGAGCTGTTTTTT

abundance: -
d_gene: -
v_gene: TRBV12-3/TRBV12-4
j_gene: TRBJ1-3
CDR3aa: CASSFSTEGNTIYF
CDR3nt: TGTGCCAGCAGTTTTTCGACAGAAGGAAACACCATATATTTT

abundance: -
d_gene: -
v_gene: TRBV6-2/TRBV6-3
j_gene: TRBJ2-3
CDR3aa: CASSLRGSSVTDTQYF
CDR3nt: TGTGCCAGCAGTTTAAGGGGATCTAGCGTCACAGATACGCAGTATTTT

abundance: many
d_gene: -
v_gene: TRBV7-9
j_gene: TRBJ2-7
CDR3aa: CASSLVGAEQYF
CDR3nt: TGTGCCAGCAGCTTAGTCGGGGCCGAGCAGTACTTC